What follows are 28 T cell receptor beta chains derived from one specimen sequenced in a study of shared clonotypes between healthy human individuals. Clones were sequenced by immunoSEQ multiplex PCR, and TCRdb holds only the in-frame ones, with some missing. The profile shows millions of clones, around 94% of them singletons. The sample consisted of naive CD4+ T cells sorted from blood. This sample's subset: CD45RA+ positively selected. The receptors shown here come from a man between 18 and 29 years old in good health.

This rearrangement joins TRBV27 to TRBJ2-5; TRBD1 aligns across 12 bases. Germline loops: CDR1 MNHEY, CDR2 SMNVEV (reference sequence). V lost 5 bases and J lost 5; bases outside the gene matches: 9. CDR3 size: 16 residues. This CDR3 reads CASSMPGQGARETQYF. CDR3 nucleotide sequence: TGTGCCAGCAGTATGCCGGGACAGGGGGCGAGGGAGACCCAGTACTTC.

The J gene is TRBJ1-2, the V gene TRBV19; 7 bases are a match to TRBD1. Germline V gives CDR1 LNHDA, CDR2 SQIVND (reference sequence). The CDR3 is 14 amino acids. The V and J ends lost 3 bases and 4 bases, in that order; junction bases with no gene match: 5. CDR3 in amino acids: CASSMPGTVYGYTF. For the CDR3, the DNA is TGTGCCAGTAGTATGCCAGGGACAGTCTATGGCTACACCTTC.

V is TRBV11-2 and J is TRBJ2-7; TRBD2 matches at 7 bases. This CDR3 contains 17 residues. The ends lost 2 bases at V and 4 bases at J; junction bases unmatched: 14. The germline gives CDR1 SGHAT, CDR2 FQNNGV. The CDR3 loop is CASSLPPTSAGVYEQYF. In DNA form, the CDR3 reads TGTGCCAGCAGCTTACCGCCCACCTCCGCGGGAGTATACGAGCAGTACTTC. The whole variable domain, filled in from reference TRBV11-2 and TRBJ2-7, reads EAGVAQSPRYKIIEKRQSVAFWCNPISGHATLYWYQQILGQGPKLLIQFQNNGVVDDSQLPKDRFSAERLKGVDSTLKIQPAKLEDSAVYLCASSLPPTSAGVYEQYFGPGTRLTVT.

The chain couples TRBV29-1 to TRBJ1-3, with D tentatively TRBD1 (6 bases). Germline lookup yields CDR1 SQVTM and CDR2 ANQGSEA. Trimming shortened V by 7 bases and J by 3 bases, and 10 bases separated the two germline ends. This CDR3 is 12 amino acids long. The CDR3 is CSARTVGNTIYF. The CDR3 coding sequence is TGCAGCGCTAGGACAGTTGGAAACACCATATATTTT. The variable domain in full, completed from reference TRBV29-1 and TRBJ1-3, reads SAVISQKPSRDICQRGTSLTIQCQVDSQVTMMFWYRQQPGQSLTLIATANQGSEATYESGFVIDKFPISRPNLTFSTLTVSNMSPEDSSIYLCSARTVGNTIYFGEGSWLTVV.

Only a few counts were recorded for this clone. This sample also contains other DNA sequences that code for the same CDR3. The chain combines TRBV19 with TRBJ2-2, with unresolved D. V was cut by 1 base and J by 1 base, with 1 base left in between. Germline loops: CDR1 LNHDA, CDR2 SQIVND (reference sequence). The CDR3 extends over 13 amino acids. The CDR3 loop reads CASSIGNTGELFF. The CDR3 DNA reads TGTGCCAGTAGTATAGGGAACACCGGGGAGCTGTTTTTT.

This clone was detected only once. J is TRBJ2-1 and V is TRBV7-2; the D gene is possibly TRBD2 (6 bases). The CDR3 loop spans 15 amino acids. V was cut by 3 bases and J by 8 bases, with 17 bases left in between. The germline CDR1 and CDR2 sequences are SGHTA and FQGNSA. The DNA of the CDR3 is TGTGCCAGCAGCTTTGCCGGGACTGTAGGGGATGAGCAGTTCTTC. It translates to CASSFAGTVGDEQFF.

V usage is TRBV6-6 and J usage is TRBJ2-7; TRBD2 agrees at 8 bases. The V and J ends lost 5 bases and 3 bases, in that order; junction bases with no gene match: 9. The length of the CDR3 is 15 residues. Germline lookup yields CDR1 MNHNY and CDR2 SVGAGI (reference sequence). CDR3 nucleotide sequence: TGTGCCAGCAGTCCGACAAGCGGGGGTTACTACGAGCAGTACTTC. This gives the protein CASSPTSGGYYEQYF.

The chain uses TRBV7-2 and TRBJ1-5, with D hard to call. Germline V CDR1 and CDR2: SGHTA, FQGNSA. Trimming took 2 bases from V and 2 from J, leaving 10 bases between them. The length of the CDR3 is 15 residues. CDR3 loop: CASSLQAGGNQPQHF. The CDR3 nucleotides read TGTGCCAGCAGCTTACAGGCTGGGGGCAATCAGCCCCAGCATTTT.

The chain couples TRBV6-1 to TRBJ1-2; 7 bases align to TRBD1. V trimming: 6 bases; J trimming: 2 bases; junction bases outside the gene matches: 3. The CDR3 extends over 13 amino acids. The V gene's germline CDR1 is MNHNS and CDR2 SASEGT. CDR3 sequence (DNA): TGTGCCAGCAGAGTACAGGGGAACTATGGCTACACCTTC. This codes for CASRVQGNYGYTF.

The chain joins TRBV28 to TRBJ2-7; D gene uncertain. The germline V gene has CDR1 MDHEN and CDR2 SYDVKM. Between the trimmed V and J ends, which lost 2 bases and 3 bases, there was a span of 8 bases. The CDR3 length is 13 residues. The CDR3 sequence is CASSLRRNYEQYF. CDR3 in DNA: TGTGCCAGCAGTTTAAGAAGGAACTACGAGCAGTACTTC.

The rearrangement joins TRBV5-8 to TRBJ1-1; TRBD1 matches 7 bases. V was clipped by 0 bases and J by 5 bases; unmatched bases: 4. The V gene's germline CDR1 is SGHTS and CDR2 YDEGEE. There are 14 residues in the CDR3. DNA for the CDR3: TGTGCCAGCAGCTTGGTACAGGGGTATACTGAAGCTTTCTTT. This gives the protein CASSLVQGYTEAFF.

Comment on this clone: Distinct nucleotide sequences in the sample also encode this CDR3. The chain couples TRBV6-5 to TRBJ2-1; 11 bases agree with TRBD2. The CDR3 spans 15 residues. The V gene's germline CDR1 is MNHEY and CDR2 SVGAGI. The V and J ends lost 6 bases and 4 bases, in that order; junction bases with no gene match: 5. CDR3 bases: TGTGCCAGCAGAGCCGGGACTAGCGGTTACAATGAGCAGTTCTTC. Protein product: CASRAGTSGYNEQFF.

This sequence joins TRBV5-4 and TRBJ2-5; 9 nucleotides align to TRBD2. CDR3 length: 15 residues. Germline V lookup: CDR1 SGHNT, CDR2 YYREEE (reference sequence). Losses at the gene ends were 4 bases for V and 5 bases for J; bases not matched to a gene: 9. DNA for the CDR3: TGTGCCAGCAGCCCCAGCGGGGGGCGATGGGAGACCCAGTACTTC. Amino acid sequence: CASSPSGGRWETQYF.

In its sample, this clone was seen once. Distinct nucleotide sequences in the sample also encode this CDR3. The chain has TRBV10-3 and TRBJ2-3, with unresolved D. The CDR3 contains 12 residues. Trimming stripped 1 base from V and 3 bases from J, with 2 bases between. Per the germline V gene, CDR1 is ENHRY and CDR2 is SYGVKD. The CDR3 sequence is CAISEYTDTQYF. CDR3 coding DNA: TGTGCCATCAGTGAGTATACAGATACGCAGTATTTT.

The chain combines TRBV19 with TRBJ1-2; D call uncertain. Trimming removed 7 bases at V and 4 bases at J, with 16 bases between. The CDR3 has 14 amino acids. The germline gives CDR1 LNHDA, CDR2 SQIVND (reference sequence). The CDR3 loop reads CASTTADYGYGYTF. Here the CDR3 DNA reads TGTGCCAGTACGACCGCCGACTATGGCTATGGCTACACCTTC.

The CDR3 sequence is CASSPGTGAGTDTQYF. CDR3 coding DNA: TGCGCCAGCAGCCCCGGGACAGGCGCGGGCACAGATACGCAGTATTTT. The genes are TRBV5-1 and TRBJ2-3; 8 nucleotides match TRBD1. Germline CDR1 SGHRS, CDR2 YFSETQ. The CDR3 runs to 16 residues. The V and J ends lost 4 bases and 1 base, in that order; junction bases with no gene match: 8. The complete variable domain, with remaining parts taken from reference TRBV5-1 and TRBJ2-3, reads KAGVTQTPRYLIKTRGQQVTLSCSPISGHRSVSWYQQTPGQGLQFLFEYFSETQRNKGNFPGRFSGRQFSNSRSEMNVSTLELGDSALYLCASSPGTGAGTDTQYFGPGTRLTVL.

The gene calls are TRBV10-3 and TRBJ2-1; D not certain. This CDR3 contains 11 residues. With 3 bases removed from V and 6 bases from J, the gap between germline ends came to 3 bases. Germline V gene sequence: CDR1 ENHRY, CDR2 SYGVKD. The CDR3 region is CAISEANEQFF. The CDR3 DNA is TGTGCCATCAGTGAAGCCAATGAGCAGTTCTTC.

The chain is built from TRBV9 and TRBJ1-2, with a tentative D call TRBD1 (6 bases). The CDR3 contains 15 residues. Between the trimmed V and J ends, which lost 4 bases and 4 bases, there was a span of 17 bases. Germline lookup yields CDR1 SGDLS and CDR2 YYNGEE. This chain's CDR3 is CASSTQPGEGYGYTF. DNA of the CDR3: TGTGCCAGCAGCACCCAGCCAGGGGAAGGCTATGGCTACACCTTC.

The genes are TRBV5-4 and TRBJ2-5; TRBD2 matches 8 bases. The germline gives CDR1 SGHNT, CDR2 YYREEE (reference sequence). With V trimmed by 3 bases and J by 5 bases, 9 bases remained unmatched. The CDR3 runs 15 residues. CDR3 residues: CASSWSGGARETQYF. DNA of the CDR3: TGTGCCAGCAGCTGGTCCGGGGGGGCAAGGGAGACCCAGTACTTC.

The V and J genes are TRBV28 and TRBJ2-5; the D gene is possibly TRBD2 (7 bases). Trimming took off 7 bases at V and 5 bases at J, with 11 bases between the two ends. Germline CDR1 MDHEN, CDR2 SYDVKM. The CDR3 has 12 amino acids. For the CDR3, the DNA is TGTGCCAGCAAACAGGGAGGGGAGACCCAGTACTTC. Amino acids: CASKQGGETQYF.

The rearrangement uses TRBV2 and TRBJ2-7; D gene unclear. Per germline, CDR1 SNHLY and CDR2 FYNNEI. CDR3 length equals 12 residues. Trimming removed 3 bases from V and 5 bases from J, with 8 bases in between. CDR3 in amino acids: CASSELSDEQYF. The DNA for the CDR3 is TGTGCCAGCAGTGAGTTAAGCGACGAGCAGTACTTC.

The rearrangement links TRBV4-1 to TRBJ1-2; the D is unclear. Deletions cut 1 base from V and 7 bases from J, with 19 bases between. The CDR3 consists of 16 residues. Germline V gene data show CDR1 as MGHRA and CDR2 as YSYEKL. The CDR3 loop reads CASSQGSSPSGGGYTF. CDR3 DNA: TGCGCCAGCAGCCAAGGATCCTCCCCCTCCGGCGGTGGCTACACCTTC.

The CDR3 coding sequence is TGTGCCAGCAGTGACCGTGGGCCGGCAGATACGCAGTATTTT. Translated, it gives CASSDRGPADTQYF. The chain employs TRBV2 and TRBJ2-3; D gene ambiguous. Germline V lookup: CDR1 SNHLY, CDR2 FYNNEI. The CDR3 consists of 14 residues. The ends were cut back, 3 bases at V and 4 bases at J, with 11 bases in the middle. Full variable domain (missing parts from reference TRBV2 and TRBJ2-3): EPEVTQTPSHQVTQMGQEVILRCVPISNHLYFYWYRQILGQKVEFLVSFYNNEISEKSEIFDDQFSVERPDGSNFTLKIRSTKLEDSAMYFCASSDRGPADTQYFGPGTRLTVL.

V and J are TRBV7-2 and TRBJ2-5; D remains ambiguous. V dropped 1 base and J dropped 4 bases, with 16 bases sitting between them. The CDR3 runs 16 residues. Germline CDR1 is SGHTA and CDR2 is FQGNSA. This CDR3 reads CASSLVFGQSRETQYF. The DNA of the CDR3 is TGTGCCAGCAGCTTAGTTTTTGGGCAGAGCAGAGAGACCCAGTACTTC.

The count of this clone is one. The sample carries other DNA sequences with the same CDR3. The gene calls are TRBV20-1 and TRBJ1-2; D remains ambiguous. Germline CDR1 DFQATT, CDR2 SNEGSKA (reference sequence). The CDR3 has 11 residues. With 3 bases removed from V and 3 bases from J, the gap between germline ends came to 5 bases. This chain's CDR3 is CSASHDYGYTF. The CDR3 DNA reads TGCAGTGCTAGTCATGACTATGGCTACACCTTC.

This CDR3 is CASSWAEAASNQPQHF. The CDR3 DNA sequence: TGTGCCAGCAGTTGGGCCGAGGCGGCCAGCAATCAGCCCCAGCATTTT. The chain carries TRBV6-6 and TRBJ1-5; D not certain. The CDR3 runs to 16 residues. Trimming shortened V by 4 bases and J by 1 base, and 14 bases separated the two germline ends. Germline lookup yields CDR1 MNHNY and CDR2 SVGAGI (reference sequence).

CDR3 sequence: CASSKTGWDSPLHF. CDR3 DNA: TGTGCCAGCAGCAAGACAGGGTGGGATTCACCCCTCCACTTT. The chain recombines TRBV11-1 with TRBJ1-6, with 7 positions matching TRBD1. The CDR3 covers 14 residues. Losses at the gene ends were 5 bases for V and 8 bases for J; bases not matched to a gene: 6. From germline, CDR1 is SGHAT and CDR2 FQDESV (reference sequence). The full variable domain, its missing parts supplied by reference TRBV11-1 and TRBJ1-6, is EAEVAQSPRYKITEKSQAVAFWCDPISGHATLYWYRQILGQGPELLVQFQDESVVDDSQLPKDRFSAERLKGVDSTLKIQPAELGDSAMYLCASSKTGWDSPLHFGNGTRLTVT.

The chain's CDR3 is CASSLQSGANVLTF. CDR3 sequence (DNA): TGTGCCAGCAGCTTACAATCTGGGGCCAACGTCCTGACTTTC. The chain uses TRBV9 and TRBJ2-6; D not resolved. Germline V gene data show CDR1 as SGDLS and CDR2 as YYNGEE. The V end was cut by 4 bases, the J end by 1 base, with 6 bases between. The CDR3 is 14 residues long.